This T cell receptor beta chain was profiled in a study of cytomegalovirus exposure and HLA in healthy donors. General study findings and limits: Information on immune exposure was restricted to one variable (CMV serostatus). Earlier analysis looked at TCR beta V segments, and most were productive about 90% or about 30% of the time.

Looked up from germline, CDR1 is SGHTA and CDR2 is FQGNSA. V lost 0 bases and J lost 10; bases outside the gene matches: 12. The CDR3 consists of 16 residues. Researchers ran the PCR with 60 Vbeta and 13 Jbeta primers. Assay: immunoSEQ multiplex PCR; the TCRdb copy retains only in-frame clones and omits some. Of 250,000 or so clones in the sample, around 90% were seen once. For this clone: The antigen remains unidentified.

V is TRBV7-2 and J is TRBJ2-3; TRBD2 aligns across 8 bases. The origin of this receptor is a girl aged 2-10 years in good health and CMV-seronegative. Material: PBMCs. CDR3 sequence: CASSLAGLGVGSAQYF. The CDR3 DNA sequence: TGTGCCAGCAGCTTAGCGGGACTAGGGGTAGGATCGGCGCAGTATTTT.